Sequencing of this T cell receptor (beta chain) was carried out in a study of blood T cells in healthy people across ages. This clonotype was counted between two and nine times. Together with a sample-barcoded 5' primer, a J-beta primer mix was included in a second PCR lasting about 6 to 12 cycles. TCRdb itself ran the 5' RACE reads through MiXCR, one entry per CDR3 protein. The table has 1.5 million to 2 million distinct CDR3 sequences, about 30% seen once. Germline loops: CDR1 KGHSH, CDR2 LQKENI. V shed 8 bases and J 4 bases; nucleotides not matched to a gene: 9. The CDR3 extends over 15 amino acids.

Sequencing was carried out using blood. The J gene is TRBJ2-2, the V gene TRBV18; 8 bases line up with TRBD1. This clonotype was obtained from a woman aged 30 to 39 in good health. CDR3 protein: CASRDAGGSTGELFF. The CDR3 DNA follows: TGTGCCAGCCGGGATGCAGGGGGCAGCACCGGGGAGCTGTTTTTT. The full variable domain, in which reference TRBV18 and TRBJ2-2 provide the parts outside the CDR3, is NAGVMQNPRHLVRRRGQEARLRCSPMKGHSHVYWYRQLPEEGLKFMVYLQKENIIDESGMPKERFSAEFPKEGPSILRIQQVVRGDSAAYFCASRDAGGSTGELFFGEGSRLTVL.